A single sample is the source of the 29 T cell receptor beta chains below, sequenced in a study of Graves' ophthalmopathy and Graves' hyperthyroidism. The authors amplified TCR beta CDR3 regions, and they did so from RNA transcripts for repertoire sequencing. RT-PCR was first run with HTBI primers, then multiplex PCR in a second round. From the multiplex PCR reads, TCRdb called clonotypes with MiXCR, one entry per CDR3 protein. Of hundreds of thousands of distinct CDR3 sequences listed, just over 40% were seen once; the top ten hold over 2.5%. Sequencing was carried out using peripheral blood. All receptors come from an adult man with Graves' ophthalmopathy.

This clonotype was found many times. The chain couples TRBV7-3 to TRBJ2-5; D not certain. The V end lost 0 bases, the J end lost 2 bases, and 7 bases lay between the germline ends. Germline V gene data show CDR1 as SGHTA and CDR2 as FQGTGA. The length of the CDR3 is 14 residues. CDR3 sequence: CASSLTPSQETQYF. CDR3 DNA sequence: TGTGCCAGCAGCTTAACCCCCTCTCAAGAGACCCAGTACTTC.

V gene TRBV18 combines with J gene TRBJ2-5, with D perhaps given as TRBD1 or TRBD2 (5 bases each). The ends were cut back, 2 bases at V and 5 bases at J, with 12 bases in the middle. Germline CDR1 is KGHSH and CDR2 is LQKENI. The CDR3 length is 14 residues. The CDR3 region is CASSPITGTETQYF. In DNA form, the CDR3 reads TGTGCCAGCTCACCAATCACGGGGACGGAGACCCAGTACTTC.

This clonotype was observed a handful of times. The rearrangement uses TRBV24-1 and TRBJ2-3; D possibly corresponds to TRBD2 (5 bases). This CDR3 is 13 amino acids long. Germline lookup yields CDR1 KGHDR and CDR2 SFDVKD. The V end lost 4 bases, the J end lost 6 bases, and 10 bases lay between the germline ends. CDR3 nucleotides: TGTGCCACCAGTGAGGCAGGCGGGGATACGCAGTATTTT. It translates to CATSEAGGDTQYF.

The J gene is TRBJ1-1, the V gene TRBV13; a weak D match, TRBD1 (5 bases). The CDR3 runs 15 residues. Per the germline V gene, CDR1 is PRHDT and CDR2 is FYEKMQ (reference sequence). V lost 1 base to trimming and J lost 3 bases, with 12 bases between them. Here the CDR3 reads CASSLAGEGYTEAFF. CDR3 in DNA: TGTGCCAGCAGCTTAGCGGGCGAGGGGTACACTGAAGCTTTCTTT.

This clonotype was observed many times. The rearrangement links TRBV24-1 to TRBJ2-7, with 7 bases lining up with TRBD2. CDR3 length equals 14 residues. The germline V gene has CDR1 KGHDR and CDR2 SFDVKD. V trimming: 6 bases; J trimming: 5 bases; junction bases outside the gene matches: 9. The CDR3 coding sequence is TGTGCCACCAGTCCCGGCGGGGGAGGTCACGAGCAGTACTTC. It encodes CATSPGGGGHEQYF.

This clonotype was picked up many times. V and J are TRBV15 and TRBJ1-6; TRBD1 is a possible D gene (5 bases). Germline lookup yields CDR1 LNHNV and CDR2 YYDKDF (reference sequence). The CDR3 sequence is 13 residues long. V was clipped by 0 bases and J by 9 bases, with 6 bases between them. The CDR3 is CATSRDQGSPLHF. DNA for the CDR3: TGTGCCACCAGCAGAGATCAGGGTTCACCCCTCCACTTT.

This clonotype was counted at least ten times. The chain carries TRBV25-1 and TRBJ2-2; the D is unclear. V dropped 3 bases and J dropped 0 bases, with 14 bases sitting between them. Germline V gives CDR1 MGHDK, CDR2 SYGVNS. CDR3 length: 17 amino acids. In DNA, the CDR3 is TGTGCCAGCAGTGATGAACCCGCGTACGCGAACACCGGGGAGCTGTTTTTT. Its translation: CASSDEPAYANTGELFF.

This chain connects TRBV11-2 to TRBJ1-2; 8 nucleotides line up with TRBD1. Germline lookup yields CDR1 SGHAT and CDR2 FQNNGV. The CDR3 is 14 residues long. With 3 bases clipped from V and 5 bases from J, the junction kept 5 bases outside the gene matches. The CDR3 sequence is CASSLGQVTYGYTF. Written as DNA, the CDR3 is TGTGCCAGCAGCTTGGGACAGGTGACATATGGCTACACCTTC.

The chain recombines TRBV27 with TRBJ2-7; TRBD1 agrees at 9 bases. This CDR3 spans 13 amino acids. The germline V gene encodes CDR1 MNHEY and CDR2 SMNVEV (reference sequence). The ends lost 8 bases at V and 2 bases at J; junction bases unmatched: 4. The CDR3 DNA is TGTGCCAGCGGGACAGGGTGGCCCTACGAGCAGTACTTC. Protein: CASGTGWPYEQYF.

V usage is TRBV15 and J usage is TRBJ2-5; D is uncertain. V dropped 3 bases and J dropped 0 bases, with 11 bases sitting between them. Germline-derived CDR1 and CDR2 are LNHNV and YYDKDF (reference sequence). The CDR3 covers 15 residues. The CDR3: CATSSPTQYQETQYF. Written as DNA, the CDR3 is TGTGCCACCAGCAGTCCAACACAGTACCAAGAGACCCAGTACTTC.

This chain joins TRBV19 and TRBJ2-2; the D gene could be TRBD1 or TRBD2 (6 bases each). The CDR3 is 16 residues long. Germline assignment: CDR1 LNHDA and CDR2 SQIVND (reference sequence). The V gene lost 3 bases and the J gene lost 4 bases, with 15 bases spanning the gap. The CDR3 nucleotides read TGTGCCAGTAGTATCTGGGGGGCGTCGAGCACCGGGGAGCTGTTTTTT. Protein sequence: CASSIWGASSTGELFF.

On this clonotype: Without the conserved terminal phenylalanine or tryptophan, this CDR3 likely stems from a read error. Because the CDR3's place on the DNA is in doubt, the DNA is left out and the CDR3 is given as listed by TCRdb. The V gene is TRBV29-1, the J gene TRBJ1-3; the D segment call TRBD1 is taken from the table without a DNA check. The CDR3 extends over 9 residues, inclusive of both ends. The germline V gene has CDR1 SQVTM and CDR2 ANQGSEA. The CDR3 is CSVVDGLGA.

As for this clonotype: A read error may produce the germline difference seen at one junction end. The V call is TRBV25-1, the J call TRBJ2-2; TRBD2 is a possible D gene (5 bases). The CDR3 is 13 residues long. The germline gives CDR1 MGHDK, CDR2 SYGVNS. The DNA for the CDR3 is TGTGCCAGCAGTGCGAACGACACCGGGGAGATGTTTTTT. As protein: CASSANDTGEMFF.

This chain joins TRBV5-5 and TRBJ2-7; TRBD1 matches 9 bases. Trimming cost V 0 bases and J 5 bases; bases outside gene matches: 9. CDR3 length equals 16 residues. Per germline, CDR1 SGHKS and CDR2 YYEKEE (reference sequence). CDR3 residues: CASSLAFGTGSHEQYF. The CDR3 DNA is TGTGCCAGCAGCTTGGCCTTCGGGACAGGGTCCCACGAGCAGTACTTC.

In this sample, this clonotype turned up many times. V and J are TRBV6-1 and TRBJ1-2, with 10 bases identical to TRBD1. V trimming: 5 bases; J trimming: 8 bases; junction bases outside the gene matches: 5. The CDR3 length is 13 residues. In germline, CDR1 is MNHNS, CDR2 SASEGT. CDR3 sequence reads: CASSPGQGKGYTF. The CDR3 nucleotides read TGTGCCAGCAGTCCGGGACAGGGGAAAGGCTACACCTTC.

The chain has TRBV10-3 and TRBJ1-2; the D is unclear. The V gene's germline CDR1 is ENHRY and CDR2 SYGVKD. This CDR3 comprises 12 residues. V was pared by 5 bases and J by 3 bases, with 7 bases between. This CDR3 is CAISLGDYGYTF. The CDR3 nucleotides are TGTGCCATCAGTTTAGGAGACTATGGCTACACCTTC.

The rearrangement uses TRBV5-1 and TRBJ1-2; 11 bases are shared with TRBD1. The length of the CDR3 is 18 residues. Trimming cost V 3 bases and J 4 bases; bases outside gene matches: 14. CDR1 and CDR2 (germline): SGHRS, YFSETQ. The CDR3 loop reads CASSSYQGQGGESYGYTF. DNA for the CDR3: TGCGCCAGCAGCTCCTACCAGGGACAGGGGGGAGAGAGCTATGGCTACACCTTC.

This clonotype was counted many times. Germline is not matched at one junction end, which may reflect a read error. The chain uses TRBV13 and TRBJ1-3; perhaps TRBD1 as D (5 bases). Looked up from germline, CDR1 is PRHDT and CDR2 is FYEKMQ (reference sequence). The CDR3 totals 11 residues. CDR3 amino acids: CASSLGDIPVW. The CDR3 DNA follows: TGTGCCAGCAGCTTAGGGGACATTCCGGTTTGG.

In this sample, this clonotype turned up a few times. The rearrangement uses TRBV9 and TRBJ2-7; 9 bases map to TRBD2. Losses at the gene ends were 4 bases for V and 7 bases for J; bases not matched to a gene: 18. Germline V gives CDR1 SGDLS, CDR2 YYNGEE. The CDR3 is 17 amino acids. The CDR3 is CASSQDMASGTSREQYF. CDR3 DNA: TGTGCCAGCAGCCAAGATATGGCTAGCGGGACCTCCCGGGAGCAGTACTTC.

CDR3 in DNA: TGTGCCAGCAGCCGCAATATCCGGGGTGAGCAGTACTTC. Translating it yields CASSRNIRGEQYF. The chain recombines TRBV6-5 with TRBJ2-7; possible D gene TRBD2, 5 bases. The CDR3 runs to 13 residues. With 6 bases removed from V and 7 bases from J, the gap between germline ends came to 16 bases. Germline V gene lookup returns CDR1 MNHEY and CDR2 SVGAGI.

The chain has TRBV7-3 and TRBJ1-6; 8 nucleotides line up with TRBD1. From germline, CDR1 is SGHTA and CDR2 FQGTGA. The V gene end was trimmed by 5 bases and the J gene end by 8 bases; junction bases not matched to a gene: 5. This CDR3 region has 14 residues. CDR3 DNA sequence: TGTGCCAGCAGCATCACAGGGGGGGATTCACCCCTCCACTTT. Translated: CASSITGGDSPLHF. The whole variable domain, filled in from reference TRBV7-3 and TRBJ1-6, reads GAGVSQTPSNKVTEKGKYVELRCDPISGHTALYWYRQSLGQGPEFLIYFQGTGAADDSGLPNDRFFAVRPEGSVSTLKIQRTERGDSAVYLCASSITGGDSPLHFGNGTRLTVT.

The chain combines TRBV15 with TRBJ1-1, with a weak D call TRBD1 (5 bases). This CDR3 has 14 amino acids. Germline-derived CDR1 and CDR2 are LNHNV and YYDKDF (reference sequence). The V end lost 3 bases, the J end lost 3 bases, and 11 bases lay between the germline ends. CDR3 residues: CATSSLGRDTEAFF. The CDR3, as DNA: TGTGCCACCAGCAGTTTAGGCAGGGACACTGAAGCTTTCTTT.

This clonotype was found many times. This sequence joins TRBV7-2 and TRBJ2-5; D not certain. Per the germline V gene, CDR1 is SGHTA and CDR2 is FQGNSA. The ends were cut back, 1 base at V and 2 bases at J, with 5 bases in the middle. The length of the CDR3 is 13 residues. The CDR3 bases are TGTGCCAGCAGCTTAGGCTATCAAGAGACCCAGTACTTC. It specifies CASSLGYQETQYF.

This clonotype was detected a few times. CDR3 in DNA: TGTGCCAGCAGCTCAAATTACTGGGAGACCCAGTACTTC. This gives the protein CASSSNYWETQYF. The chain uses TRBV5-6 and TRBJ2-5; D is undetermined. CDR1 and CDR2 (germline): SGHDT, YYEEEE. The V gene lost 3 bases and the J gene lost 5 bases, with 11 bases spanning the gap. The length of the CDR3 is 13 residues.

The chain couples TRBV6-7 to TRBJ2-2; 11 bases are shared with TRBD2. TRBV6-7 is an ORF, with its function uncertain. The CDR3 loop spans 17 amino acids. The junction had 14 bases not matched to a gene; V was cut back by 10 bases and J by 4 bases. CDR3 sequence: CATNPGTSGVCTGELFF. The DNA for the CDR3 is TGTGCCACTAACCCCGGGACTAGCGGCGTGTGCACCGGGGAGCTGTTTTTT.

CDR3 coding DNA: TGTGCCAGCAGCCAAGGTGCACGTGGGAGTGCTGAAGCTTTCTTT. Amino acid sequence: CASSQGARGSAEAFF. The V and J genes are TRBV4-2 and TRBJ1-1; D uncertain. The germline gives CDR1 LGHNA, CDR2 YNFKEQ. The V and J ends lost 1 base and 6 bases respectively, with 15 bases between them. The CDR3 length is 15 residues.

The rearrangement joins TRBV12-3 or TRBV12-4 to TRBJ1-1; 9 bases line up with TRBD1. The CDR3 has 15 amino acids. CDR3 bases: TGTGCTAGTGGCTGGGACAGGGAGGTGAACACTGAAGCTTTCTTT. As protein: CASGWDREVNTEAFF.

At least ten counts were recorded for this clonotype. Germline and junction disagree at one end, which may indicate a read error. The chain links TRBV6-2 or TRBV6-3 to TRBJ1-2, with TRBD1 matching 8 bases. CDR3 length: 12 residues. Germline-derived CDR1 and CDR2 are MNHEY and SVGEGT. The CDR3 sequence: CASSTSGQGPAF. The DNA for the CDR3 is TGTGCCAGCAGTACCTCCGGACAGGGCCCCGCCTTC.

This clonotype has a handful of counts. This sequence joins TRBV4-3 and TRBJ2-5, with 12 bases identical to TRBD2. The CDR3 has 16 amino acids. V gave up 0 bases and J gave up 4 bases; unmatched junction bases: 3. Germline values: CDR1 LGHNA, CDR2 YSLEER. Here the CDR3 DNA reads TGCGCCAGCAGCCAAGATGCTAGCGGGGGGGGAGAGACCCAGTACTTC. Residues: CASSQDASGGGETQYF.